These 3 T cell receptor beta chains came from one sample sequenced in a study of T cells in Graves' hyperthyroidism and ophthalmopathy (dated by TCRdb to 2018 to 2020). The receptor library was made with multiplex PCR. TCRdb lists the instrument as Illumina HiSeq 2000. Amplification of TCR beta CDR3 regions was carried out from RNA transcripts. For the first round of RT-PCR on the TCR CDR3, the HTBI primer set was used together with the Qiagen OneStep RT-PCR kit. TCRdb redid the processing of the public reads, applying fastp at Q25 and MiXCR, and retained in-frame beta chains. For every CDR3 protein sequence, its rows merge into one entry that carries the most common genes and DNA. The sample table holds about 270,000 distinct CDR3 sequences, of which around 22% were seen once. The top ten constitute about 60% of the sample. Sequencing input: blood. The origin of the receptors is a man aged 30 to 45 with Graves' ophthalmopathy.

This clonotype was detected only a few times. The chain employs TRBV18 and TRBJ1-1; no clear D gene. This CDR3 spans 14 amino acids. The ends were cut back, 5 bases at V and 2 bases at J, with 12 bases in the middle. Per the germline V gene, CDR1 is KGHSH and CDR2 is LQKENI. CDR3 in DNA: TGTGCCAGCTCAATTGAGGGTTTTAACACTGAAGCTTTCTTT. Amino acids: CASSIEGFNTEAFF.

J is TRBJ2-7 and V is TRBV13, with 7 bases fitting TRBD1. After removal of 2 bases from V and 0 bases from J, the junction contained 1 base not matched to a gene. This CDR3 comprises 14 residues. Germline V CDR1 and CDR2: PRHDT, FYEKMQ (reference sequence). The CDR3 DNA reads as TGTGCCAGCAGCTTATGGGACAGCTCCTACGAGCAGTACTTC. Protein: CASSLWDSSYEQYF.

This clonotype was counted a few times. The chain uses TRBV20-1 and TRBJ1-4; D remains unclear. The CDR3 runs to 14 residues. Germline CDR1 reads DFQATT; CDR2 reads SNEGSKA (reference sequence). Between the trimmed V and J ends, which lost 1 base and 7 bases, there was a span of 13 bases. The CDR3 nucleotides read TGCAGTGCTAGAGTGGGGAGTTTGGGTGAAAAACTGTTTTTT. Translated: CSARVGSLGEKLFF.